What follows are 20 T cell receptor beta chains derived from one specimen sequenced in a study of blood T cell repertoires in COVID-19. Assay used: immunoSEQ multiplex PCR; TCRdb lists only in-frame clones, some missing. The table records about 200,000 clones, 94% of them present only once. The sequencing sample was made of peripheral blood. The source of these receptors is a man under 40 with COVID-19, enrolled during active disease.

The rearrangement uses TRBV7-6 and TRBJ1-1; 7 bases are a match to TRBD1. The CDR3 covers 16 residues. After removal of 5 bases from V and 6 bases from J, the junction contained 15 bases not matched to a gene. Germline V lookup: CDR1 SGHVS, CDR2 FNYEAQ. The CDR3 loop is CASSKITGTENAEAFF. The CDR3 nucleotides read TGTGCCAGCAGCAAAATAACCGGGACAGAGAATGCTGAAGCTTTCTTT.

The chain is built from TRBV3-1 (or the pseudogene TRBV3-2) and TRBJ2-4; 11 nucleotides align to TRBD2. In germline, CDR1 is LGHDT, CDR2 YNNKEL (reference sequence). Trimming removed 2 bases from V and 0 bases from J; junction bases left unmatched: 3. The CDR3 is made up of 17 amino acids. The DNA for the CDR3 is TGTGCCAGCAGCCAACTAGCGGGGGGACTAGCCAAAAACATTCAGTACTTC. Protein: CASSQLAGGLAKNIQYF.

The table lists this clone with a few counts. V and J are TRBV7-9 and TRBJ1-6; D call uncertain. The germline V gene encodes CDR1 SEHNR and CDR2 FQNEAQ (reference sequence). The V and J ends lost 4 bases and 5 bases respectively, with 15 bases between them. The CDR3 has 16 residues. CDR3 in amino acids: CASSSYSAPNNSPLHF. The CDR3 DNA is TGTGCCAGCAGCTCCTACTCCGCTCCAAATAATTCACCCCTCCACTTT.

This chain joins TRBV18 and TRBJ1-4; 9 positions match TRBD1. V was pared by 5 bases and J by 8 bases, with 6 bases of the junction left unmatched. CDR1 KGHSH and CDR2 LQKENI come from the germline V gene. This CDR3 comprises 14 residues. In DNA form, the CDR3 reads TGTGCCAGCTCATCCGGGACAGGGCGGGAAAAACTGTTTTTT. Translated, it gives CASSSGTGREKLFF.

This rearrangement joins TRBV3-1 (or the pseudogene TRBV3-2) to TRBJ1-1, with D possibly being TRBD1 (5 bases). Germline CDR1 LGHDT, CDR2 YNNKEL (reference sequence). CDR3 length equals 15 residues. Trimming cost V 1 base and J 5 bases, with 14 bases left between them. DNA of the CDR3: TGTGCCAGCAGCCAAGGGTGGGAGGGGAGAACTGAAGCTTTCTTT. Protein product: CASSQGWEGRTEAFF.

The chain couples TRBV27 to TRBJ2-7, with TRBD1 matching over 9 bases. The CDR3 consists of 16 residues. With V trimmed by 4 bases and J by 9 bases, 16 bases remained unmatched. Germline assignment: CDR1 MNHEY and CDR2 SMNVEV (reference sequence). The CDR3 coding sequence is TGTGCCAGCAGTTCCTCAGCGGGGACAGGGTCTACGAGGCAGTACTTC. This gives the protein CASSSSAGTGSTRQYF.

The V call is TRBV19, the J call TRBJ1-1, with 12 bases fitting TRBD1. J lost 5 bases, V lost 5 bases, and 6 bases had no gene match. The CDR3 spans 15 residues. The germline gives CDR1 LNHDA, CDR2 SQIVND (reference sequence). The CDR3 here is CASSPGTGGTTEAFF. DNA of the CDR3: TGTGCCAGTAGTCCCGGGACAGGGGGCACAACTGAAGCTTTCTTT. Based on the CDR3 plus reference TRBV19 and TRBJ1-1, the full variable domain is DGGITQSPKYLFRKEGQNVTLSCEQNLNHDAMYWYRQDPGQGLRLIYYSQIVNDFQKGDIAEGYSVSREKKESFPLTVTSAQKNPTAFYLCASSPGTGGTTEAFFGQGTRLTVV.

J is TRBJ1-1 and V is TRBV11-2, with unresolved D. The CDR3 is made up of 13 amino acids. The V and J ends lost 5 bases and 5 bases respectively, with 12 bases between them. CDR1 and CDR2 (germline): SGHAT, FQNNGV. Here the CDR3 DNA reads TGTGCCAGCAGCCCTCAACTCAGGACTGAAGCTTTCTTT. Protein product: CASSPQLRTEAFF.

In this sample, this clone turned up once. This sample also contains other DNA sequences that code for the same CDR3. This chain connects TRBV4-2 to TRBJ2-2, with D maybe TRBD2 (7 bases). The CDR3 loop spans 16 amino acids. Germline CDR1 and CDR2: LGHNA and YNFKEQ. V shed 1 base and J shed 4 bases, with 13 bases lying between them. CDR3 nucleotides: TGTGCCAGCAGCCAAGGTCGGGGGGCGGGCACCGGGGAGCTGTTTTTT. This sequence encodes CASSQGRGAGTGELFF.

The chain uses TRBV27 and TRBJ2-7; 9 nucleotides align to TRBD1. The V gene end was trimmed by 6 bases and the J gene end by 1 base; junction bases not matched to a gene: 7. There are 15 residues in the CDR3. Germline values: CDR1 MNHEY, CDR2 SMNVEV (reference sequence). The CDR3 bases are TGTGCCAGCAGGAACAGGGGGCGATCTTCCTACGAGCAGTACTTC. Protein: CASRNRGRSSYEQYF.

The J gene is TRBJ1-2, the V gene TRBV7-9; D gene uncertain. The CDR3 contains 15 residues. The V gene lost 5 bases and the J gene lost 1 base, with 14 bases spanning the gap. Germline values: CDR1 SEHNR, CDR2 FQNEAQ (reference sequence). The CDR3 region is CASSPSASFNYGYTF. In DNA, the CDR3 is TGTGCCAGCAGCCCTAGCGCATCCTTTAACTATGGCTACACCTTC.

The CDR3 DNA reads TGTGCCAGCAGTGGATCAGGGTATTACACTGAAGCTTTCTTT. Its translation is CASSGSGYYTEAFF. The V gene is TRBV2, the J gene TRBJ1-1; D possibly corresponds to TRBD1 (5 bases). Germline V lookup: CDR1 SNHLY, CDR2 FYNNEI. Deletions cut 4 bases from V and 3 bases from J, with 12 bases between. The CDR3 consists of 14 residues.

The chain combines TRBV15 with TRBJ1-1; the D gene is possibly TRBD1 (5 bases). This CDR3 is 13 amino acids long. V dropped 0 bases and J dropped 4 bases, with 6 bases sitting between them. Germline CDR1 LNHNV, CDR2 YYDKDF (reference sequence). CDR3: CATSREQATEAFF. The DNA of the CDR3 is TGTGCCACCAGCAGAGAACAGGCCACTGAAGCTTTCTTT.

DNA for the CDR3: TGTGCCAGCAGGAGCTTAAGGGGACCGGGGGGGCATACAGATACGCAGTATTTT. It is translated as CASRSLRGPGGHTDTQYF. The J gene is TRBJ2-3, the V gene TRBV11-2; 8 nucleotides agree with TRBD2. Germline loops: CDR1 SGHAT, CDR2 FQNNGV. Trimming cost V 6 bases and J 3 bases; bases outside gene matches: 17. This CDR3 spans 18 amino acids.

The genes are TRBV18 and TRBJ2-3; D gene unclear. Germline CDR1 and CDR2: KGHSH and LQKENI. V lost 4 bases to trimming and J lost 0 bases, with 11 bases between them. This CDR3 has 15 amino acids. DNA for the CDR3: TGTGCCAGCTCACGAAGTCAGGCGAGCACAGATACGCAGTATTTT. It yields the protein CASSRSQASTDTQYF.

This sequence joins TRBV27 and TRBJ1-4; a weak D match, TRBD1 (5 bases). This CDR3 is built from 15 residues. Trimming left V 3 bases short and J 4 bases short, with 12 bases between. Germline V gives CDR1 MNHEY, CDR2 SMNVEV (reference sequence). The CDR3 is CASSLGAGNNEKLFF. The CDR3 nucleotides are TGTGCCAGCAGTTTGGGTGCAGGGAATAATGAAAAACTGTTTTTT.

V is TRBV18 and J is TRBJ1-5, with D maybe TRBD1 (5 bases). Trimming shortened V by 1 base and J by 7 bases, and 14 bases separated the two germline ends. The CDR3 consists of 15 residues. Germline V gene data show CDR1 as KGHSH and CDR2 as LQKENI. The chain's CDR3 is CASSPRSGQSQPQHF. DNA for the CDR3: TGTGCCAGCTCACCACGGTCAGGACAAAGCCAGCCCCAGCATTTT.

The genes are TRBV11-2 and TRBJ1-2, with 8 bases that match TRBD1. Germline V gene lookup returns CDR1 SGHAT and CDR2 FQNNGV. The V segment lost 5 bases and the J segment 6 bases; nucleotides outside the gene matches: 5. This CDR3 region has 13 residues. CDR3 nucleotide sequence: TGTGCCAGCAGCCTCGACAGGGGTAATGGCTACACCTTC. Its protein is CASSLDRGNGYTF. Filled out from reference TRBV11-2 and TRBJ1-2, the complete variable domain reads EAGVAQSPRYKIIEKRQSVAFWCNPISGHATLYWYQQILGQGPKLLIQFQNNGVVDDSQLPKDRFSAERLKGVDSTLKIQPAKLEDSAVYLCASSLDRGNGYTFGSGTRLTVV.

The rearrangement joins TRBV20-1 to TRBJ1-2, with D perhaps TRBD1 (6 bases). The germline V gene has CDR1 DFQATT and CDR2 SNEGSKA (reference sequence). The CDR3 covers 11 residues. V gave up 3 bases and J gave up 5 bases, with 7 bases separating them. CDR3 in amino acids: CSASRGYGYTF. Here the CDR3 DNA reads TGCAGTGCTAGCAGGGGATATGGCTACACCTTC.

As DNA, the CDR3 is TGTGCCAGCAGCGGACAGGGGGGGTGGGAGACCCAGTACTTC. Translated, it gives CASSGQGGWETQYF. This sequence joins TRBV6-5 and TRBJ2-5; 10 positions match TRBD1. CDR3 length: 14 residues. CDR1 is MNHEY, CDR2 SVGAGI, per germline. Unmatched junction bases numbered 6, after V lost 6 bases and J lost 5 bases.